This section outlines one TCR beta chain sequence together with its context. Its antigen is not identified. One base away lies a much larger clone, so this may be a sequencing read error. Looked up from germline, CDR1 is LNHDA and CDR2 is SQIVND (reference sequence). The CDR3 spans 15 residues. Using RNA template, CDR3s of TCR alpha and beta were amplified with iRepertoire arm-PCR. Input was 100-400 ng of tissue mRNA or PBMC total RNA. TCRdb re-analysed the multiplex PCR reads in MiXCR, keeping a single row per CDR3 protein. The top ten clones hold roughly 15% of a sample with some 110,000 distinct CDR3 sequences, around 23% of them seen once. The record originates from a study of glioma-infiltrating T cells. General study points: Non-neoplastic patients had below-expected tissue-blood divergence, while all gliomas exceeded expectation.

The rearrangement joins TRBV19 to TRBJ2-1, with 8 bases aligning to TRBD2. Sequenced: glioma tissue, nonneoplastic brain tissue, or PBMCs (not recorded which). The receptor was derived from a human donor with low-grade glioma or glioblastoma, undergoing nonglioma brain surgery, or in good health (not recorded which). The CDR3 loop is CASNIAGSSYNEQFF. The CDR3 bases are TGTGCCAGTAATATAGCGGGAAGCTCCTACAATGAGCAGTTCTTC.